This T cell receptor beta chain was sequenced during a study of T cells in Graves' hyperthyroidism and ophthalmopathy (dated by TCRdb to about 2019). As for the study more broadly: Peripheral blood samples were taken at initial diagnosis, before any treatment was given. A discovery cohort of around 98 patients, approximately 44 with Graves' ophthalmopathy and over 55 with stable Graves' hyperthyroidism, was used to find distinguishing TCR V-J signatures. Prospective prediction of ophthalmopathy was tested in an independent validation cohort of 18 to 20 hyperthyroidism patients and some 17 patients who later progressed to ophthalmopathy. The 100 or so discovery patients were randomly divided into training and test sets at a 7:3 ratio. In addition, the study compared T-cell repertoires in thyroid tissue and in blood from several Graves' hyperthyroidism patients. Once sampling was done, hyperthyroidism patients were given methimazole at a starting dose of 30 mg daily, whereas ophthalmopathy patients were given high-dose intravenous methylprednisolone. TCR Vbeta CDR3 sequencing of fewer than 150 peripheral blood samples (under 45 ophthalmopathy, 75 hyperthyroidism and some 17 progressor patients) is reported in the paper.

The CDR3 spans 15 residues, from the cysteine through the phenylalanine. Of the read, only the CDR3 DNA is kept; its 45 bases are in frame from base 1. Trimming costs V 3 bases and J 7 bases, and their ends lie 16 bases apart. The TCR beta CDR3 regions were amplified from RNA transcripts. The first round of RT-PCR for the TCR CDR3 was performed with the HTBI primer set and the Qiagen OneStep RT-PCR kit. Libraries were constructed in a second round of multiplex PCR, after which size selection and purification were performed. Libraries were sequenced paired-end with 100 bp reads on an Illumina HiSeq2000. The study's processing was this. SOAPnuke was used to process the raw data, removing reads that contained adapters or uncalled bases, had a mean Phred below 15, or lacked an exact match to the constant primer or identifier. High-quality paired reads were merged with COPE v1.2.5, and unique nucleotide sequences were defined as clonotypes. MiTCR v1.1 was used to align the clonotypes against IMGT TRBV, TRBD and TRBJ reference segments. The analysis was restricted to V-J combinations with a frequency above 0.0001, which together covered about 99% of the repertoires. The TCS score was defined as F50 (clonal expansion) divided by E x V (chaos), with BLOSUM62-based TCRdist calculated between CDR3 peptides within each V-J. Welch's t-statistics and random forest reduced 450 to 600 V-J features to fewer than 15, which were used in a naive Bayes classifier (R e1071). TCRdb reran the public reads through fastp at Q25 and MiXCR, keeping productive beta chains. One record per CDR3 amino acid sequence lists the most common genes and DNA. TCRdb's processing, not the authors' own work, is the source of the V and J calls. The sample table lists around 600,000 distinct CDR3 sequences, more than 14% of them with a count of one. Of the sample, roughly an eighth falls within the top ten clones.

The paper as a whole reports these results and caveats: In cross-validation, a model built on a 13 V-J signature told ophthalmopathy apart from stable hyperthyroidism with 85% to 90% sensitivity and approximately 81% specificity, and in testing the same model reached 80%/75%. In validation, progression to ophthalmopathy was predicted by the model with 65% to 71% sensitivity and 72% to 85% specificity, a median of roughly 6 months before onset. Most expanded thyroid clonotypes (frequency above 0.001) were also found in blood, which suggests that blood repertoires may mirror thyroid immune responses. Sample size was not statistically predetermined, and blinding of investigators to group allocation was not performed.

Ophthalmopathy patients had moderately to severely active disease, Clinical Activity Score of at least 3, NOSPECS grade of at least 4, and duration under 3 months. Patients with uncontrolled infections, other autoimmune diseases, pregnancy or lactation were excluded. Diagnoses relied on clinical symptoms, serum thyroxine and TRAb, thyroid ultrasound and orbital computed tomography. Ficoll-Paque density gradient centrifugation was used to isolate PBMCs from 9.5 to 10 ml of fresh peripheral blood. Trizol reagent was used to extract total RNA, and RNA quality was then checked on an Agilent 2100 Bioanalyzer. This clonotype showed up just a few times. Its antigen is currently not known. The record has no base qualities; no much larger clone is one base away.

This receptor was obtained from a woman aged 45-65 years with Graves' ophthalmopathy. The rearranged segments are TRBV12-3 or TRBV12-4 and TRBJ1-5, with no reliable assignment of the D segment. What was sequenced was blood. The CDR3 region has the sequence CASSFQRARVQPQHF. The sequenced DNA: TGTGCCAGCAGTTTTCAGCGGGCACGGGTACAGCCCCAGCATTTT.